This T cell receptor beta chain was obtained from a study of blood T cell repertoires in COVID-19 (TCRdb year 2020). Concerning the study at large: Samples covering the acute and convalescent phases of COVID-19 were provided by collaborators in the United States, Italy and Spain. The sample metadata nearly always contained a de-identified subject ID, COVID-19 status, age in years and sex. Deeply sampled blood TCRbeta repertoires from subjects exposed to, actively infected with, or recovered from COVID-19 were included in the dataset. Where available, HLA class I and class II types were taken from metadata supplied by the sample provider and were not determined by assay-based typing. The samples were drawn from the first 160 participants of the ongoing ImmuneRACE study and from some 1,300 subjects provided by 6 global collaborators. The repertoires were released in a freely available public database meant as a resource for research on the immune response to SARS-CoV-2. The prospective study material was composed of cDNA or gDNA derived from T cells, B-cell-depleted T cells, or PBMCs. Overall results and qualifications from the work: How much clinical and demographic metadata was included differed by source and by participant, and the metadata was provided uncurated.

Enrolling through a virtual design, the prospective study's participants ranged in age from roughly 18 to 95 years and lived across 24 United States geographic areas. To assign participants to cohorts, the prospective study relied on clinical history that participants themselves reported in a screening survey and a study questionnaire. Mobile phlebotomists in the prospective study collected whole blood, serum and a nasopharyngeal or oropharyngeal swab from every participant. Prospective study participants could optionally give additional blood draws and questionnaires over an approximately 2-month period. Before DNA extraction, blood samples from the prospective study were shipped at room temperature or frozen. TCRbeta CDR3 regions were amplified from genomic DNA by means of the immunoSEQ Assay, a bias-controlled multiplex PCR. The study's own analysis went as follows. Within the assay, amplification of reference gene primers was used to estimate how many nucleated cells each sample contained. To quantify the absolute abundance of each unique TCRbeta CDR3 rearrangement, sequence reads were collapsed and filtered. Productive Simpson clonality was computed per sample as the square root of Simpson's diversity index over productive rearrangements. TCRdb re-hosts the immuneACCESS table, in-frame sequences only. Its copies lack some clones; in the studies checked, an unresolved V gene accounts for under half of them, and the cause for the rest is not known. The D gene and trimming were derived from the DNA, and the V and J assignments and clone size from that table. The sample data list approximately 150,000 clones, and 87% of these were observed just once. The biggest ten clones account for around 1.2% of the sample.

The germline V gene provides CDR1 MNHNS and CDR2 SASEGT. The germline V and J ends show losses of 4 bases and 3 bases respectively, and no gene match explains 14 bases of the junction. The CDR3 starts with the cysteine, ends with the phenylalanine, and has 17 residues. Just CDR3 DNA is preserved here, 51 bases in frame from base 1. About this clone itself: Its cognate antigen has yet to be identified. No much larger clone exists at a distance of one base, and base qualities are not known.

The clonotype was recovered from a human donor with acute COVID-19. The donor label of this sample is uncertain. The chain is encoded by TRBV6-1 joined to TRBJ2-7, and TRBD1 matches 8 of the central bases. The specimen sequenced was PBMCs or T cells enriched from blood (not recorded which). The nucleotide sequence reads TGTGCCAGCAGTGCATACTATCAGGGGGCGAAGGTCTACGAGCAGTACTTC. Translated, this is CASSAYYQGAKVYEQYF.